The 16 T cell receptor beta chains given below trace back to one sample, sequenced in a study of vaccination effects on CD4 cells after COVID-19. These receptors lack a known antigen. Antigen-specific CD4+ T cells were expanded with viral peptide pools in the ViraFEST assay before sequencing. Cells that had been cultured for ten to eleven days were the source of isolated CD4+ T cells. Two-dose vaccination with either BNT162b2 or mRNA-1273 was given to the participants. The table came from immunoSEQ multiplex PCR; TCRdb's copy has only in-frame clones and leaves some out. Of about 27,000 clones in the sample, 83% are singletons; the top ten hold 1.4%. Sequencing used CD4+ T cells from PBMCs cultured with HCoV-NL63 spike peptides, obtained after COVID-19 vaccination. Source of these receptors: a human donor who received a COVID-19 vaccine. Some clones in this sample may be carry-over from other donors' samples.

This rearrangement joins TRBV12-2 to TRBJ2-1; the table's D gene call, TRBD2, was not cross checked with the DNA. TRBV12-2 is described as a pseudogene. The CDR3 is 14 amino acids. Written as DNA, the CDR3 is TGTGCAACAAGCGGTAGCGGGGGGTTGGATGAGCAGTTCTTC. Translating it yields CATSGSGGLDEQFF.

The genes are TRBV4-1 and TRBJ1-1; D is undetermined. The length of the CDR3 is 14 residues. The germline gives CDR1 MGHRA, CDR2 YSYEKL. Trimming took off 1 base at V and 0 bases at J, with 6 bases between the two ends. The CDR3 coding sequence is TGCGCCAGCAGCCAAGTCCCCCTGAACACTGAAGCTTTCTTT. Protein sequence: CASSQVPLNTEAFF.

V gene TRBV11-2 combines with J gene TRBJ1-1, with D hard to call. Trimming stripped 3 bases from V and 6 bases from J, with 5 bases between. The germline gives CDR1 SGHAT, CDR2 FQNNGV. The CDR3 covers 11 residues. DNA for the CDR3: TGTGCCAGCAGCTTCGTATCTGAAGCTTTCTTT. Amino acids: CASSFVSEAFF.

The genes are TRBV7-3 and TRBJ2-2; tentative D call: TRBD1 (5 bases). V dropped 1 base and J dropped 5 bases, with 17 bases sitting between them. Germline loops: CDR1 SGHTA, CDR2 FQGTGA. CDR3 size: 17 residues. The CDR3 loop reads CASSLSVRQGQTGELFF. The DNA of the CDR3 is TGTGCCAGCAGCTTAAGTGTGCGGCAGGGTCAAACCGGGGAGCTGTTTTTT.

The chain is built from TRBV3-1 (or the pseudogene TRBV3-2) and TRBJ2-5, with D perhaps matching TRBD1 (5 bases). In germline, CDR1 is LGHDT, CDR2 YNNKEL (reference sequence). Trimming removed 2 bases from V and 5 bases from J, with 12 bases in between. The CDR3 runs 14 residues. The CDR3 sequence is CASSQLGKGETQYF. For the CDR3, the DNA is TGTGCCAGCAGCCAACTCGGAAAGGGGGAGACCCAGTACTTC.

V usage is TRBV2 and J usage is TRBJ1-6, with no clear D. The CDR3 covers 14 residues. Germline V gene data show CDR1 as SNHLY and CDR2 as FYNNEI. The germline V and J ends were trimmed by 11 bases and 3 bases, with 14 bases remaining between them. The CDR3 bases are TGTGCCTCGAGCCCGGACCACTATAATTCACCCCTCCACTTT. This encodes CASSPDHYNSPLHF. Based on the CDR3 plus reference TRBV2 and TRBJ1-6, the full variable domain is EPEVTQTPSHQVTQMGQEVILRCVPISNHLYFYWYRQILGQKVEFLVSFYNNEISEKSEIFDDQFSVERPDGSNFTLKIRSTKLEDSAMYFCASSPDHYNSPLHFGNGTRLTVT.

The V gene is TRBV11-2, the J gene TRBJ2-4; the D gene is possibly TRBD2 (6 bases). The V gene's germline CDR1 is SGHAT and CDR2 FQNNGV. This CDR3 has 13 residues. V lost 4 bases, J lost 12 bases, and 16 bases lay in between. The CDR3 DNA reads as TGTGCCAGCAGCTCCAGGGACGGCGGGGATCAGTACTTC. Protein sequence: CASSSRDGGDQYF.

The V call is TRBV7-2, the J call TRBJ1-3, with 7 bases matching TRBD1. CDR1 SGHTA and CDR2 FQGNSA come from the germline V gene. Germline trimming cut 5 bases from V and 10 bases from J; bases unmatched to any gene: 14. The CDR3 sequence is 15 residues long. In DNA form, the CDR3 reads TGTGCCAGCAGCCTAGGGGGCGGAGGGGGAAGGACCATATATTTT. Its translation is CASSLGGGGGRTIYF.

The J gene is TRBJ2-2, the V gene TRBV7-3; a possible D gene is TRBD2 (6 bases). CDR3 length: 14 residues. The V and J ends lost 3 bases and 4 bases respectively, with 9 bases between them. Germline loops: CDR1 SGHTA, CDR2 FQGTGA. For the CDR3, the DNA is TGTGCCAGCAGCTTCGGGGGTTCCACCGGGGAGCTGTTTTTT. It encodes CASSFGGSTGELFF.

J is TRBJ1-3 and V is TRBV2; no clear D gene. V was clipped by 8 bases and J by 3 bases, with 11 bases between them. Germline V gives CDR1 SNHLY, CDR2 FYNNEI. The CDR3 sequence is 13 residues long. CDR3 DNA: TGTGCCAGCTCATATATGAGTGGAAACACCATATATTTT. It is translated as CASSYMSGNTIYF. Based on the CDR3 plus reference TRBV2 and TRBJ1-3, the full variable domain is EPEVTQTPSHQVTQMGQEVILRCVPISNHLYFYWYRQILGQKVEFLVSFYNNEISEKSEIFDDQFSVERPDGSNFTLKIRSTKLEDSAMYFCASSYMSGNTIYFGEGSWLTVV.

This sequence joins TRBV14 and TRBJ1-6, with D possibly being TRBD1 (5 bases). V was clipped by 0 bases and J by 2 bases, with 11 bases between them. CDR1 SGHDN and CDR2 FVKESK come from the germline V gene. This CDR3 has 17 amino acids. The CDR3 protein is CASSQDGRDPYNSPLHF. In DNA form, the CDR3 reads TGTGCCAGCAGCCAAGATGGGCGGGACCCCTATAATTCACCCCTCCACTTT. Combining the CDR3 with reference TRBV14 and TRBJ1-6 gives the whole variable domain EAGVTQFPSHSVIEKGQTVTLRCDPISGHDNLYWYRRVMGKEIKFLLHFVKESKQDESGMPNNRFLAERTGGTYSTLKVQPAELEDSGVYFCASSQDGRDPYNSPLHFGNGTRLTVT.

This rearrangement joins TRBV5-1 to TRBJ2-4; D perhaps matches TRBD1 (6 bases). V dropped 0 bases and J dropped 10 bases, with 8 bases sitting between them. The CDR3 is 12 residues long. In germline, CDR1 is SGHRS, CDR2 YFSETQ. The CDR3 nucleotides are TGCGCCAGCAGCTTGGACAGGGTGATTCAGTACTTC. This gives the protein CASSLDRVIQYF.

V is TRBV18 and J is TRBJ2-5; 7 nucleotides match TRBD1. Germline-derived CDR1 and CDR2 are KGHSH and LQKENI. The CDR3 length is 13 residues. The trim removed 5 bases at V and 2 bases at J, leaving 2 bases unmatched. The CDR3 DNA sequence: TGTGCCAGCTCAGGGACAGTACAAGAGACCCAGTACTTC. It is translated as CASSGTVQETQYF. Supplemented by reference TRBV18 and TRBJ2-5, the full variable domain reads NAGVMQNPRHLVRRRGQEARLRCSPMKGHSHVYWYRQLPEEGLKFMVYLQKENIIDESGMPKERFSAEFPKEGPSILRIQQVVRGDSAAYFCASSGTVQETQYFGPGTRLLVL.

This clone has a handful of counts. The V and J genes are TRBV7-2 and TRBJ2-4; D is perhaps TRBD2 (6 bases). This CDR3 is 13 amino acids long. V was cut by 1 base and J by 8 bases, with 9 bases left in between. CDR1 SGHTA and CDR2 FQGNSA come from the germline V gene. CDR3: CASSLGWGDIQYF. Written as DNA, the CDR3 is TGTGCCAGCAGCTTAGGCTGGGGGGACATTCAGTACTTC.

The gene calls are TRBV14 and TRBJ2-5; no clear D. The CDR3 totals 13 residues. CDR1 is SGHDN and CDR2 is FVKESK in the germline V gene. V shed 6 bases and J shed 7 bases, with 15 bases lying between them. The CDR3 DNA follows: TGTGCCAGCAGGGCTCAATCAGTAGGGACCCAGTACTTC. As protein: CASRAQSVGTQYF.

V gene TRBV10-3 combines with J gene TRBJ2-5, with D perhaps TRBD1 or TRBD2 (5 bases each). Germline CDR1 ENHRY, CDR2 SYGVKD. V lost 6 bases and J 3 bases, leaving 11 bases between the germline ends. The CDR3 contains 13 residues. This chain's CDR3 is CAIRGQGEETQYF. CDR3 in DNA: TGTGCCATCAGGGGCCAGGGAGAAGAGACCCAGTACTTC.